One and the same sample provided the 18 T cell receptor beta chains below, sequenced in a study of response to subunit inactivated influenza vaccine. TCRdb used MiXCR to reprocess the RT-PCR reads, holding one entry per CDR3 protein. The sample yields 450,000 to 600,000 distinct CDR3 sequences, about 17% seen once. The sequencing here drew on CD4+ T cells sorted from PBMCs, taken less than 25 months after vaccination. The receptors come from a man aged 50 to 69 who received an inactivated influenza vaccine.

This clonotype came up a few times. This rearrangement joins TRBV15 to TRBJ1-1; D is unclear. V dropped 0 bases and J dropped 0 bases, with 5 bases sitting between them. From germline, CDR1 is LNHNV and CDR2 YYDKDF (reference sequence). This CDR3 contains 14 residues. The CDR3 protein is CATSRDFVNTEAFF. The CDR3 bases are TGTGCCACCAGCAGAGATTTTGTGAACACTGAAGCTTTCTTT.

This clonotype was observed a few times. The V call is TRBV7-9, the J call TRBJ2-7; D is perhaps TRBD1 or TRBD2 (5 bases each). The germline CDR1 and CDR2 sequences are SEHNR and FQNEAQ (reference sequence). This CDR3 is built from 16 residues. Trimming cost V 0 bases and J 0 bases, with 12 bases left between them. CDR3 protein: CASSLASGRSSYEQYF. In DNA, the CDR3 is TGTGCCAGCAGCTTAGCATCGGGACGGAGCTCCTACGAGCAGTACTTC. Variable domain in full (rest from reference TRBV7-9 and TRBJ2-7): DTGVSQNPRHKITKRGQNVTFRCDPISEHNRLYWYRQTLGQGPEFLTYFQNEAQLEKSRLLSDRFSAERPKGSFSTLEIQRTEQGDSAMYLCASSLASGRSSYEQYFGPGTRLTVT.

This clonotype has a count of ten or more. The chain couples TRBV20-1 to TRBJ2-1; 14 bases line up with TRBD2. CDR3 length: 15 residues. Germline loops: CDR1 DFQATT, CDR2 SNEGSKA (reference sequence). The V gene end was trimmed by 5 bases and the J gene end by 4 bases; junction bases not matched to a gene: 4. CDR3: CSAQGLAGVYNEQFF. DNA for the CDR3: TGCAGTGCTCAGGGACTAGCGGGAGTTTACAATGAGCAGTTCTTC.

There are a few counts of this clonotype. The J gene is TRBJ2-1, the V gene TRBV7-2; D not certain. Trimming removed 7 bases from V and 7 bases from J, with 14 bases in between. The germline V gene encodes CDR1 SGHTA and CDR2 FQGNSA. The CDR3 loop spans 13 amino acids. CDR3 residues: CASTAHRANEQFF. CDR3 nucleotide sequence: TGTGCCAGCACCGCACATCGAGCTAATGAGCAGTTCTTC.

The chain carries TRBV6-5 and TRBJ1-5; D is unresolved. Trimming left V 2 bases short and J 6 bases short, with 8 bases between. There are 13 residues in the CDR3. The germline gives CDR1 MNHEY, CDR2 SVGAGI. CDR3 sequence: CASSYGVFQPQHF. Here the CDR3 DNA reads TGTGCCAGCAGTTACGGGGTTTTTCAGCCCCAGCATTTT.

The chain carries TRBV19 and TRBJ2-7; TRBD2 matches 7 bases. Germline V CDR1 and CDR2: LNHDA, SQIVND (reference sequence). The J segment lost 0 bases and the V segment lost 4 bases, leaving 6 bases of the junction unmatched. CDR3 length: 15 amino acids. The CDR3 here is CASSTRTSFSYEQYF. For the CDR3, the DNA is TGTGCCAGTAGTACGCGGACTAGTTTCTCCTACGAGCAGTACTTC.

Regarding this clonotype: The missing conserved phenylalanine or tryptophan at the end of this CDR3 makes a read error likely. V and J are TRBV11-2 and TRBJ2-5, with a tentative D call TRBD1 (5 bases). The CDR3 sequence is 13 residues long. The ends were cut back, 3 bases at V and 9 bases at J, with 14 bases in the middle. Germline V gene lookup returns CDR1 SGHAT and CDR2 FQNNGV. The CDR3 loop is CASSFAGKSPQYI. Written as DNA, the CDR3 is TGTGCCAGCAGCTTTGCAGGGAAGTCGCCCCAGTACATC.

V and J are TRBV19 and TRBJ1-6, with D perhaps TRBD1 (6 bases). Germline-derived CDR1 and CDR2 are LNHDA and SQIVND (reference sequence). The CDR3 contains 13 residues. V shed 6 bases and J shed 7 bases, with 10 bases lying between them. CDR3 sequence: CASRDTGNSPLHF. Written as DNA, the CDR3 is TGTGCCAGTAGAGACACAGGGAATTCACCCCTCCACTTT.

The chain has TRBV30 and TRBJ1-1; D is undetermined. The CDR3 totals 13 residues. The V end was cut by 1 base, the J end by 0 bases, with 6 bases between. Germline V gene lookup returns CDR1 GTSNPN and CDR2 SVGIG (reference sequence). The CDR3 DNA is TGTGCCTGGAGTGCAGGCATGAACACTGAAGCTTTCTTT. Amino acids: CAWSAGMNTEAFF.

The CDR3 region has the DNA TGTGCCAGCAGCCCACTAGCGGGAGCCGGGGCCAACGTCCTGACTTTC. This codes for CASSPLAGAGANVLTF. The J gene is TRBJ2-6, the V gene TRBV4-2, with 11 bases aligning to TRBD2. This CDR3 has 16 residues. Germline V gene lookup returns CDR1 LGHNA and CDR2 YNFKEQ. Trimming took 4 bases from V and 4 from J; bases not matched to a gene: 3.

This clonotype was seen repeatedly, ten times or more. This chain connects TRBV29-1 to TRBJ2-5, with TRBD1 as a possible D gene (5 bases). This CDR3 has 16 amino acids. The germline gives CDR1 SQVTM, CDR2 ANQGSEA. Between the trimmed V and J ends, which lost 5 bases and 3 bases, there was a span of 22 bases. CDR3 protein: CSVQPQGWLPKETQYF. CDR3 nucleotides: TGCAGCGTTCAGCCCCAGGGCTGGCTTCCAAAAGAGACCCAGTACTTC.

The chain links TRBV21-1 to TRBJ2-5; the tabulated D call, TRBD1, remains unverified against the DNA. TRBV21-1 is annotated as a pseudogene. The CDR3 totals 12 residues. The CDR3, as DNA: TGTGCCAGCCCCGGCAGGGAAGAGACCCAGTACTTC. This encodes CASPGREETQYF.

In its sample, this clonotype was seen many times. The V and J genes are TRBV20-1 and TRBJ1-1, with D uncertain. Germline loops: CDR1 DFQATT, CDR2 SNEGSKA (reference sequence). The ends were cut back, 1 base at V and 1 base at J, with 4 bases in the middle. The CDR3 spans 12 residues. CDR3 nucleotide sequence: TGCAGTGCTAGAGTACGGAACACTGAAGCTTTCTTT. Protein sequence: CSARVRNTEAFF.

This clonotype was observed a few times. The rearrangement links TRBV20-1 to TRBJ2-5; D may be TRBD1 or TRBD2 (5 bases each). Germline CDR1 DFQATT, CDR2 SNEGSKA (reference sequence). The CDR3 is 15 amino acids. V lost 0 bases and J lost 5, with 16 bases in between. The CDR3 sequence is CSAREVTRGPETQYF. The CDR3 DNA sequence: TGCAGTGCTAGAGAGGTGACCCGGGGCCCGGAGACCCAGTACTTC.

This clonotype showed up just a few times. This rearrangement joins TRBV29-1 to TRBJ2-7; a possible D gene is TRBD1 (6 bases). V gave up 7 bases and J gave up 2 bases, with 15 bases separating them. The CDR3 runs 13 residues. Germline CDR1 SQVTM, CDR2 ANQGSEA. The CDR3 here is CSASWQGTYEQYF. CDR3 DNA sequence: TGCAGCGCGTCATGGCAGGGGACCTACGAGCAGTACTTC.

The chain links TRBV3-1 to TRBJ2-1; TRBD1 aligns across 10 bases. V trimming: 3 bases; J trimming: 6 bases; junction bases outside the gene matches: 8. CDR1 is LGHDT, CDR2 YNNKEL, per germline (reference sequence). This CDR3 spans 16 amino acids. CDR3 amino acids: CASSQPPGQGTNEQFF. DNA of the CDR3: TGTGCCAGCAGCCAGCCACCGGGACAGGGGACCAATGAGCAGTTCTTC.

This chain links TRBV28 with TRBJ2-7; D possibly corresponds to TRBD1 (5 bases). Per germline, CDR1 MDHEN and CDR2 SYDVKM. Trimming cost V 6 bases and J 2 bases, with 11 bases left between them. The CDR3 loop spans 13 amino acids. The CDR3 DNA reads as TGTGCCAGCAGAACCCGACAGCCCTACGAGCAGTACTTC. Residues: CASRTRQPYEQYF. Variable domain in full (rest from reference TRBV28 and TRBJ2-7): DVKVTQSSRYLVKRTGEKVFLECVQDMDHENMFWYRQDPGLGLRLIYFSYDVKMKEKGDIPEGYSVSREKKERFSLILESASTNQTSMYLCASRTRQPYEQYFGPGTRLTVT.

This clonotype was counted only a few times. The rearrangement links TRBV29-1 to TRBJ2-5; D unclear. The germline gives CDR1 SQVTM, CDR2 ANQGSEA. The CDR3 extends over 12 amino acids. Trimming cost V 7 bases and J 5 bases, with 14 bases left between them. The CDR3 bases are TGCAGCGCCGGACCAGGTTCCGAGACCCAGTACTTC. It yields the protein CSAGPGSETQYF.